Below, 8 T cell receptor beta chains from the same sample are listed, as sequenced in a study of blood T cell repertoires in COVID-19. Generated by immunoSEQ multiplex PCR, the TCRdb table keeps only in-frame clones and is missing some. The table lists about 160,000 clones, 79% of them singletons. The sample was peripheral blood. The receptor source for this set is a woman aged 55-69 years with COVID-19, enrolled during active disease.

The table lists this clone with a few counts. The DNA for the CDR3 is TGTGCCAGCAGAACACAGGGGGCAGGCCAGCCCCAGCATTTT. This sequence encodes CASRTQGAGQPQHF. The gene calls are TRBV6-5 and TRBJ1-5, with TRBD1 identical over 9 bases. The germline CDR1 and CDR2 sequences are MNHEY and SVGAGI. The V segment lost 6 bases and the J segment 7 bases; nucleotides outside the gene matches: 7. CDR3 size: 14 residues.

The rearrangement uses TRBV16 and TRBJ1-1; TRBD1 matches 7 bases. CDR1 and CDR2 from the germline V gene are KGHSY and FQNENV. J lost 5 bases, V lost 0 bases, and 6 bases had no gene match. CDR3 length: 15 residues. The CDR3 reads CASSQSGGYGTEAFF. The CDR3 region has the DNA TGTGCCAGCAGCCAATCAGGGGGCTATGGAACTGAAGCTTTCTTT.

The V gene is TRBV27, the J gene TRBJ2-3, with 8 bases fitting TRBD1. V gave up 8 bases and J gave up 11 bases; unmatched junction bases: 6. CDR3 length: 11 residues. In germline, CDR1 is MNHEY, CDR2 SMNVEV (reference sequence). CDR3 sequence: CASRQGWGQYF. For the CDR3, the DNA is TGTGCCAGCCGACAGGGGTGGGGGCAGTATTTT.

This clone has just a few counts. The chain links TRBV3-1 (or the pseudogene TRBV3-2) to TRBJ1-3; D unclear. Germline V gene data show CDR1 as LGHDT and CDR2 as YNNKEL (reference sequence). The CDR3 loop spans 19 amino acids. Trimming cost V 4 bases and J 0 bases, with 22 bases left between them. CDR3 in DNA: TGTGCCAGCAGCCGCGCGGGGTGGTCGGCGGGTTACTCTGGAAACACCATATATTTT. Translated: CASSRAGWSAGYSGNTIYF.

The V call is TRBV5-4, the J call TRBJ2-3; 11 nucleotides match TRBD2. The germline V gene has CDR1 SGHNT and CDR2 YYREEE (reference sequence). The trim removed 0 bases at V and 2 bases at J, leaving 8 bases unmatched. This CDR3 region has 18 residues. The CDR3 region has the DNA TGTGCCAGCAGCTTGGAGTCTAGCGGGAGGCCTCCCACAGATACGCAGTATTTT. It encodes CASSLESSGRPPTDTQYF. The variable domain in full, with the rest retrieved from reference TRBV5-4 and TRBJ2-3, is ETGVTQSPTHLIKTRGQQVTLRCSSQSGHNTVSWYQQALGQGPQFIFQYYREEENGRGNFPPRFSGLQFPNYSSELNVNALELDDSALYLCASSLESSGRPPTDTQYFGPGTRLTVL.

The CDR3 DNA sequence: TGTGCCAGAAGCCGAAAAGCGGGAGGGCCAATCTACAATGAGCAGTTCTTC. Protein: CARSRKAGGPIYNEQFF. The chain joins TRBV5-3 to TRBJ2-1, with TRBD2 matching 10 bases. TRBV5-3 is assigned to the ORF class and has an uncertain function. The CDR3 totals 17 residues. V gave up 4 bases and J gave up 3 bases; unmatched junction bases: 10.

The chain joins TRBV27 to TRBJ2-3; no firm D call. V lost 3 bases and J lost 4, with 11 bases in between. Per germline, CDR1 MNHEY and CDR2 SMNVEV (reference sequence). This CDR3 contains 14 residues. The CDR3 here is CASSFPDRADTQYF. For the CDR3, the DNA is TGTGCCAGCAGTTTCCCCGACCGGGCAGATACGCAGTATTTT.

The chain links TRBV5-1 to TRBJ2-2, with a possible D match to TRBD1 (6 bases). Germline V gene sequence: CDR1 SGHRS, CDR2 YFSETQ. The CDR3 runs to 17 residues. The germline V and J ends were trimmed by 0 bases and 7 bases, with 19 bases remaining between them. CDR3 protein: CASSLGVLGAQDGELFF. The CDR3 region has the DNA TGCGCCAGCAGCTTGGGGGTCTTGGGGGCTCAAGACGGGGAGCTGTTTTTT. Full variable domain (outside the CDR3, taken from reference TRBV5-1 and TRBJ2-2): KAGVTQTPRYLIKTRGQQVTLSCSPISGHRSVSWYQQTPGQGLQFLFEYFSETQRNKGNFPGRFSGRQFSNSRSEMNVSTLELGDSALYLCASSLGVLGAQDGELFFGEGSRLTVL.